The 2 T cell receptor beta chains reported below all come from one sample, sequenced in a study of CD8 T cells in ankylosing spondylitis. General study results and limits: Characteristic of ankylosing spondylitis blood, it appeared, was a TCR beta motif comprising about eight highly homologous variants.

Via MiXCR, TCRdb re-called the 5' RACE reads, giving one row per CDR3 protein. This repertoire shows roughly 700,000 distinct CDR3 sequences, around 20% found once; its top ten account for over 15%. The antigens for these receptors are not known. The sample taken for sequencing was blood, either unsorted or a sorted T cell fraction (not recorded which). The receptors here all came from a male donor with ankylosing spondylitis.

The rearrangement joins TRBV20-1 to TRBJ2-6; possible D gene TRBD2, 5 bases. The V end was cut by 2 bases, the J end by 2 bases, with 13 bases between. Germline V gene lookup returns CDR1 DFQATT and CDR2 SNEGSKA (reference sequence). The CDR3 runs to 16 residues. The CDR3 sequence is CSARRPGGPGANVLTF. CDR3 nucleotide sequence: TGCAGTGCTAGAAGGCCTGGCGGGCCTGGGGCCAACGTCCTGACTTTC.

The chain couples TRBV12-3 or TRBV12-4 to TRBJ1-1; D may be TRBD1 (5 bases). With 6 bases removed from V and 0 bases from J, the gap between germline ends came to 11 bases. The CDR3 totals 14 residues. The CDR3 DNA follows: TGTGCCAGCAGGACAGACAGCATGAACACTGAAGCTTTCTTT. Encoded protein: CASRTDSMNTEAFF.